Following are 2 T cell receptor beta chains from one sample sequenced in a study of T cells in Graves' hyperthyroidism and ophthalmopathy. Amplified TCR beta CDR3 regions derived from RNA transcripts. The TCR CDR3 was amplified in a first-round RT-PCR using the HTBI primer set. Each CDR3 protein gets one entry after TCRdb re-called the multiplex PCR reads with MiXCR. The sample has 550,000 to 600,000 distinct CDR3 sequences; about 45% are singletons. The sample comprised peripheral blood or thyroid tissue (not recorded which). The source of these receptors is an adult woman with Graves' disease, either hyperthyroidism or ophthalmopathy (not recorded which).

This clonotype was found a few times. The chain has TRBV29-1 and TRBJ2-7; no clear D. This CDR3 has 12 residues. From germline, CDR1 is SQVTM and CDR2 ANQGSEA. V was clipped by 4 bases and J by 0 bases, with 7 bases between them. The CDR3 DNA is TGCAGCGTTGCTGGGGTCTCCTACGAGCAGTACTTC. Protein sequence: CSVAGVSYEQYF.

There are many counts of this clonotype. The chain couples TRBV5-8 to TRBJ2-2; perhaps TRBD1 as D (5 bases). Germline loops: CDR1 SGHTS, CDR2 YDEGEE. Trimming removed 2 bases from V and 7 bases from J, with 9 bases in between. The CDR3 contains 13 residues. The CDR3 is CASSLGVIGELFF. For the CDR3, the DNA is TGTGCCAGCAGCTTAGGGGTTATCGGGGAGCTGTTTTTT. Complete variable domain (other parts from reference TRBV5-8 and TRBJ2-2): EAGVTQSPTHLIKTRGQQATLRCSPISGHTSVYWYQQALGLGLQFLLWYDEGEERNRGNFPPRFSGRQFPNYSSELNVNALELEDSALYLCASSLGVIGELFFGEGSRLTVL.